The 3 T cell receptor beta chains below all came from one sample that was sequenced in a study of identical twins. TCRdb itself ran the 5' RACE reads through MiXCR, one entry per CDR3 protein. The top ten clones hold around 0.25% of a sample with roughly 1,500,000 distinct CDR3 sequences, around 29% of them seen once. The sequencing input was cord blood. The receptors originated from a newborn girl in good health.

This clonotype showed up just once. The chain is built from TRBV6-2 or TRBV6-3 and TRBJ2-4, with a tentative D call TRBD1 (6 bases). TRBJ2-7 explains the end of the DNA better; the J call may be wrong. The V gene's germline CDR1 is MNHEY and CDR2 SVGEGT. The CDR3 loop spans 15 amino acids. The CDR3: CASSMRQVLTYEQYF. The CDR3 DNA reads as TGTGCCAGCAGTATGAGACAGGTCCTTACCTACGAGCAGTACTTC.

CDR3 region: CATSRDRGVMNTEAFF. CDR3 nucleotides: TGTGCCACCAGCAGAGATCGGGGGGTCATGAACACTGAAGCTTTCTTT. This sequence joins TRBV15 and TRBJ1-1; TRBD1 is a possible D gene (5 bases). Germline CDR1 is LNHNV and CDR2 is YYDKDF (reference sequence). Trimming took off 0 bases at V and 0 bases at J, with 11 bases between the two ends. This CDR3 is built from 16 residues.

This clonotype was counted only a few times. This chain links TRBV20-1 with TRBJ2-4, with 7 bases that match TRBD1. The assigned J gene may be wrong: the sequence end matches TRBJ2-7 better. Germline values: CDR1 DFQATT, CDR2 SNEGSKA (reference sequence). This CDR3 region has 15 residues. The CDR3 DNA is TGCAGTGCTAGACCGAGCGAGGGGGCAAGCTACGAGCAGTACTTC. Translated, it gives CSARPSEGASYEQYF.